The 12 T cell receptor beta chains in this list originate from one sample, sequenced in a study of blood T cell repertoires in COVID-19. Here immunoSEQ multiplex PCR was the method, and the copy in TCRdb shows in-frame clones only, minus some. This table holds more than 150,000 clones, around 83% found once. The specimen sequenced was peripheral blood. Receptors originate from a woman aged 40 to 50 with acute or convalescent COVID-19.

The chain is built from TRBV10-3 and TRBJ2-7; the match to TRBD1 covers 10 bases. This CDR3 region has 14 residues. CDR1 ENHRY and CDR2 SYGVKD come from the germline V gene. V was clipped by 6 bases and J by 3 bases; unmatched bases: 5. The chain's CDR3 is CAISDRDRGYEQYF. CDR3 sequence (DNA): TGTGCCATCAGCGACCGGGACAGGGGCTACGAGCAGTACTTC.

J is TRBJ1-1 and V is TRBV11-2; 10 bases match TRBD1. Per the germline V gene, CDR1 is SGHAT and CDR2 is FQNNGV. The CDR3 length is 15 residues. V shed 3 bases, J shed 4 bases, and the junction held 5 bases outside the gene matches. CDR3 sequence (DNA): TGTGCCAGCAGCTTCCCGACAGGGGGCCCCACTGAAGCTTTCTTT. Translating it yields CASSFPTGGPTEAFF.

The chain has TRBV6-4 and TRBJ2-7, with TRBD2 matching over 8 bases. CDR1 and CDR2 from the germline V gene are MRHNA and SNTAGT. The CDR3 runs 20 residues. V lost 1 base, J lost 3 bases, and 20 bases stayed unmatched. CDR3 coding DNA: TGTGCCAGCAGTGACTTCCCTCGGGGGGGGCCGGGGGGCGACTTCTACGAGCAGTACTTC. Protein: CASSDFPRGGPGGDFYEQYF.

The V gene is TRBV3-1 (or the pseudogene TRBV3-2), the J gene TRBJ2-7, with 10 bases identical to TRBD1. V lost 4 bases to trimming and J lost 5 bases; unmatched junction nucleotides: 8. The CDR3 runs 15 residues. CDR1 is LGHDT, CDR2 YNNKEL, per germline (reference sequence). This CDR3 reads CASSPTGQGSNEQYF. CDR3 sequence (DNA): TGTGCCAGCAGCCCGACGGGACAGGGGAGCAACGAGCAGTACTTC.

The V gene is TRBV6-2 or TRBV6-3, the J gene TRBJ1-1, with D maybe TRBD1 (5 bases). The CDR3 runs 14 residues. CDR1 is MNHEY and CDR2 is SVGEGT in the germline V gene. Between the trimmed V and J ends, which lost 5 bases and 3 bases, there was a span of 13 bases. This CDR3 reads CASSPLWGDTEAFF. Here the CDR3 DNA reads TGTGCCAGCAGTCCCCTTTGGGGGGACACTGAAGCTTTCTTT.

This clone appeared once. The rearrangement uses TRBV18 and TRBJ2-5, with 7 bases that match TRBD1. The CDR3 extends over 16 amino acids. The V gene end was trimmed by 5 bases and the J gene end by 4 bases; junction bases not matched to a gene: 13. CDR1 and CDR2 (germline): KGHSH, LQKENI. The CDR3 spells CASSNPGTAQGETQYF. DNA for the CDR3: TGTGCCAGCTCAAACCCTGGGACAGCTCAAGGAGAGACCCAGTACTTC.

In this sample, this clone turned up once. This chain connects TRBV7-9 to TRBJ1-5; D gene uncertain. The ends were cut back, 4 bases at V and 2 bases at J, with 12 bases in the middle. The CDR3 is made up of 15 amino acids. CDR1 is SEHNR and CDR2 is FQNEAQ in the germline V gene (reference sequence). CDR3 residues: CASSSPEEGNQPQHF. The CDR3 DNA follows: TGTGCCAGCAGCTCCCCCGAGGAGGGCAATCAGCCCCAGCATTTT.

This clone is a singleton in its sample. The rearrangement uses TRBV27 and TRBJ2-7; TRBD1 aligns across 7 bases. The V gene's germline CDR1 is MNHEY and CDR2 SMNVEV (reference sequence). This CDR3 has 13 amino acids. Unmatched junction bases numbered 4, after V lost 3 bases and J lost 5 bases. CDR3 sequence (DNA): TGTGCCAGCAGTTTCGCGACAGGGCACGAGCAGTACTTC. This translates into CASSFATGHEQYF.

This sequence joins TRBV5-1 and TRBJ2-1, with TRBD1 matching over 7 bases. With V trimmed by 2 bases and J by 7 bases, 9 bases remained unmatched. This CDR3 spans 15 amino acids. CDR1 SGHRS and CDR2 YFSETQ come from the germline V gene. The CDR3 region has the DNA TGCGCCAGCAGCTTAGGGGGCGCCGGGATTAATGAGCAGTTCTTC. Its protein is CASSLGGAGINEQFF. The variable domain in full, with the rest retrieved from reference TRBV5-1 and TRBJ2-1, is KAGVTQTPRYLIKTRGQQVTLSCSPISGHRSVSWYQQTPGQGLQFLFEYFSETQRNKGNFPGRFSGRQFSNSRSEMNVSTLELGDSALYLCASSLGGAGINEQFFGPGTRLTVL.

J is TRBJ2-7 and V is TRBV3-1 (or the pseudogene TRBV3-2); D unresolved. Trimming took off 7 bases at V and 6 bases at J, with 16 bases between the two ends. Germline V gene sequence: CDR1 LGHDT, CDR2 YNNKEL (reference sequence). This CDR3 spans 13 amino acids. The CDR3 coding sequence is TGTGCCAGCATAGCCGAAAATCGTGGCGAGCAGTACTTC. Translating it yields CASIAENRGEQYF.

Written as DNA, the CDR3 is TGTGCCAGCGAAATTTCCTCACAGGGGCCCACTGAAGCTTTCTTT. Translating it yields CASEISSQGPTEAFF. The rearrangement links TRBV6-6 to TRBJ1-1, with TRBD1 matching over 7 bases. Per germline, CDR1 MNHNY and CDR2 SVGAGI (reference sequence). The CDR3 runs to 15 residues. V gave up 8 bases and J gave up 4 bases; unmatched junction bases: 13.

The rearrangement uses TRBV28 and TRBJ1-2; no definite D call. The CDR3 has 16 amino acids. With 2 bases removed from V and 8 bases from J, the gap between germline ends came to 21 bases. Germline V gene sequence: CDR1 MDHEN, CDR2 SYDVKM. CDR3 sequence (DNA): TGTGCCAGCAGTTTAACCGCGAAGGTGTTGAGAGGAGGCTACACCTTC. The encoded protein is CASSLTAKVLRGGYTF.